A selection of T cell receptor beta chains follows, all from one sample in a study of blood T cells in healthy people across ages. Each CDR3 protein gets one entry after TCRdb re-called the 5' RACE reads with MiXCR. In the table there are around 500,000 distinct CDR3 sequences, roughly 43% of which are singletons. The source material was blood. The receptors were gathered from a man older than 75 in good health. CDR3s include the opening cysteine and the closing phenylalanine or tryptophan. Each record gives: CDR3 protein, CDR3 length, D gene, V gene. D genes are given only for firm matches.

CDR3 protein: CASSLEGGRKLNEQFF
CDR3 length: 16
D gene: TRBD2
V gene: TRBV7-2

CDR3 protein: CASSQVVGVRDEQYF
CDR3 length: 15
D gene: .
V gene: TRBV4-2

CDR3 protein: CASSLVTDTRYF
CDR3 length: 12
D gene: .
V gene: TRBV5-1

CDR3 protein: CASSEGGGPYEQYF
CDR3 length: 14
D gene: TRBD2
V gene: TRBV18

CDR3 protein: CASGRAGGGQFF
CDR3 length: 12
D gene: TRBD2
V gene: TRBV6-5

CDR3 protein: CATSRDVTSGANIYEQYF
CDR3 length: 18
D gene: TRBD2
V gene: TRBV15

CDR3 protein: CSASSTSGIYGQYF
CDR3 length: 14
D gene: TRBD2
V gene: TRBV20-1

CDR3 protein: CASSGTGNSPLHF
CDR3 length: 13
D gene: TRBD1
V gene: TRBV6-5

CDR3 protein: CASSGGKNTEAFF
CDR3 length: 13
D gene: .
V gene: TRBV6-2/TRBV6-3

CDR3 protein: CASSLGVDQPQHF
CDR3 length: 13
D gene: .
V gene: TRBV12-3/TRBV12-4

CDR3 protein: CASSLFRQSRTEAFF
CDR3 length: 15
D gene: .
V gene: TRBV18

CDR3 protein: CASGEVAGTQYF
CDR3 length: 12
D gene: .
V gene: TRBV4-2

CDR3 protein: CASSEPGQGPYEQYF
CDR3 length: 15
D gene: TRBD1
V gene: TRBV2

CDR3 protein: CASSFLARTNYGYTF
CDR3 length: 15
D gene: .
V gene: TRBV12-3/TRBV12-4

CDR3 protein: CASSLTGPTNEQYF
CDR3 length: 14
D gene: .
V gene: TRBV7-3

CDR3 protein: CASSLIGSALNTQYF
CDR3 length: 15
D gene: .
V gene: TRBV7-2

CDR3 protein: CASSLVAGDYNEQFF
CDR3 length: 15
D gene: TRBD2
V gene: TRBV7-8

CDR3 protein: CSVEQHNEQFF
CDR3 length: 11
D gene: .
V gene: TRBV29-1

CDR3 protein: CASSIRNSPLHF
CDR3 length: 12
D gene: .
V gene: TRBV12-3/TRBV12-4

CDR3 protein: CASSVATGVWRHTDTQYF
CDR3 length: 18
D gene: .
V gene: TRBV9

CDR3 protein: CSVVLRATNEKLFF
CDR3 length: 14
D gene: .
V gene: TRBV29-1

CDR3 protein: CASSLGHYNEQFF
CDR3 length: 13
D gene: .
V gene: TRBV7-8

CDR3 protein: CASSSGVRGETQYF
CDR3 length: 14
D gene: .
V gene: TRBV11-2

CDR3 protein: CASSVLADEQYF
CDR3 length: 12
D gene: TRBD2
V gene: TRBV11-2

CDR3 protein: CASSLDGGWDSPLHF
CDR3 length: 15
D gene: .
V gene: TRBV5-1

CDR3 protein: CASSLDWDSDYGYTF
CDR3 length: 15
D gene: TRBD1
V gene: TRBV5-5

CDR3 protein: CASSSILRGTEAFF
CDR3 length: 14
D gene: .
V gene: TRBV6-5

CDR3 protein: CASSTDRVYSYEQYF
CDR3 length: 15
D gene: TRBD1
V gene: TRBV5-1

CDR3 protein: CASSVGTAVEEKLFF
CDR3 length: 15
D gene: TRBD1
V gene: TRBV5-1

CDR3 protein: CASSLADSTGGTQPQHF
CDR3 length: 17
D gene: TRBD1
V gene: TRBV7-3

CDR3 protein: CSALAGGLLLSSYNEQFF
CDR3 length: 18
D gene: TRBD2
V gene: TRBV29-1

CDR3 protein: CSVEDRQGTIYEQYF
CDR3 length: 15
D gene: .
V gene: TRBV29-1

CDR3 protein: CAISGGTYYEQYF
CDR3 length: 13
D gene: TRBD2
V gene: TRBV9

CDR3 protein: CASSRTGRIEAFF
CDR3 length: 13
D gene: .
V gene: TRBV5-6

CDR3 protein: CASSELRESGETQYF
CDR3 length: 15
D gene: .
V gene: TRBV2

CDR3 protein: CASSYLSSQPQHF
CDR3 length: 13
D gene: .
V gene: TRBV6-6

CDR3 protein: CANSYSRDETQYF
CDR3 length: 13
D gene: .
V gene: TRBV6-6

CDR3 protein: CASSSLVVDEQYF
CDR3 length: 13
D gene: .
V gene: TRBV5-6

CDR3 protein: CSARAGYNQPQHF
CDR3 length: 13
D gene: .
V gene: TRBV20-1

CDR3 protein: CGASVAGTDTQYF
CDR3 length: 13
D gene: .
V gene: TRBV20-1

CDR3 protein: CSASPGLTYEQYF
CDR3 length: 13
D gene: .
V gene: TRBV20-1

CDR3 protein: CASSLGSAGWQPQHF
CDR3 length: 15
D gene: .
V gene: TRBV7-2

CDR3 protein: CASSGGFSTDTQYF
CDR3 length: 14
D gene: .
V gene: TRBV11-2

CDR3 protein: CASRATGSQETQYF
CDR3 length: 14
D gene: TRBD1
V gene: TRBV5-1

CDR3 protein: CASSARRGREVPTVYGYTF
CDR3 length: 19
D gene: .
V gene: TRBV9

CDR3 protein: CSAFIGVETQYF
CDR3 length: 12
D gene: .
V gene: TRBV20-1

CDR3 protein: CASSISGRAVGTQYF
CDR3 length: 15
D gene: TRBD2
V gene: TRBV7-2

CDR3 protein: CASSLDPLGTGTQYF
CDR3 length: 15
D gene: .
V gene: TRBV7-2

CDR3 protein: CASSWGNYEQYF
CDR3 length: 12
D gene: .
V gene: TRBV7-9

CDR3 protein: CAGLAHGGRTEAFF
CDR3 length: 14
D gene: .
V gene: TRBV7-9

CDR3 protein: CASSDPGTGVKTEAFF
CDR3 length: 16
D gene: TRBD1
V gene: TRBV6-2/TRBV6-3

CDR3 protein: CSARPGLMGASYEQYF
CDR3 length: 16
D gene: .
V gene: TRBV20-1

CDR3 protein: CAGGERGYYEQYF
CDR3 length: 13
D gene: TRBD2
V gene: TRBV2